This TCR beta chain was captured by sequencing in a study of blood T cell repertoires in COVID-19. In the study overall: Acute and convalescent COVID-19 samples came from the United States, Italy and Spain.

The ends were cut back, 3 bases at V and 1 base at J, with 10 bases in the middle. The CDR3 is 14 amino acids. Looked up from germline, CDR1 is SGHTA and CDR2 is FQGNSA. TCRdb's copy holds only in-frame clones and misses some; the assay was immunoSEQ multiplex PCR. The table has roughly 300,000 clones, around 86% seen once. The clonotype originates from a human donor in a cohort sampled during active COVID-19. Sequencing used peripheral blood. This chain links TRBV7-2 with TRBJ2-7; the D gene is possibly TRBD1 (6 bases). The DNA for the CDR3 is TGTGCCAGCAGCTTTAACAGGGTATCCTACGAGCAGTACTTC. Amino acid sequence: CASSFNRVSYEQYF.